These 30 T cell receptor beta chains originate from one sample sequenced in a study of shared clonotypes between healthy human individuals. Only in-frame clones appear in the TCRdb table, and some are missing; sequencing was by immunoSEQ multiplex PCR. This sample has more than 900,000 clones, with approximately 78% found just once. The sequenced material came from memory CD4+ T cells from PBMCs. The subset: CD45RA-negative fraction. The receptors shown here come from a man in his late teens or twenties in good health. Some clones in this sample may be carry-over from other donors' samples.

A single count supports this clone. A far larger clone lies a single base away; this is likely a read error. The chain recombines TRBV30 with TRBJ1-2; D is ambiguous. Trimming left V 1 base short and J 10 bases short, with 13 bases between. CDR1 is GTSNPN, CDR2 SVGIG, per germline (reference sequence). CDR3 length: 12 residues. CDR3 sequence (DNA): TGTGCCTGGAGTGGGACCGCTAGTGACTACACCTTC. Protein: CAWSGTASDYTF.

This rearrangement joins TRBV4-1 to TRBJ1-4; D remains unclear. V was shortened by 1 base and J by 8 bases, with 11 bases between the two germline ends. Germline assignment: CDR1 MGHRA and CDR2 YSYEKL. The CDR3 loop spans 14 amino acids. In nucleotides, the CDR3 is TGCGCCAGCAGCCAAGGTTCGGGTCGAGAAAAACTGTTTTTT. Encoded protein: CASSQGSGREKLFF.

The rearrangement uses TRBV2 and TRBJ1-1; the match to TRBD1 covers 8 bases. V lost 7 bases, J lost 10 bases, and 8 bases stayed unmatched. The germline CDR1 and CDR2 sequences are SNHLY and FYNNEI. The CDR3 covers 12 residues. CDR3 loop: CASNQETGAAFF. CDR3 DNA sequence: TGTGCCAGCAACCAAGAGACAGGGGCAGCTTTCTTT.

This clone occurred a few times. This rearrangement joins TRBV4-3 to TRBJ1-1; maybe TRBD1 (6 bases). Trimming removed 4 bases from V and 6 bases from J, with 18 bases in between. The CDR3 consists of 15 residues. Germline loops: CDR1 LGHNA, CDR2 YSLEER. The CDR3 DNA reads as TGCGCCAGCAGCCCCAAGATGGGGGCTGGTCCTGAAGCTTTCTTT. It specifies CASSPKMGAGPEAFF.

This sequence joins TRBV23-1 and TRBJ2-7, with unresolved D. TRBV23-1 is an open reading frame whose function is uncertain. V lost 2 bases, J lost 5 bases, and 10 bases lay in between. The CDR3 consists of 13 residues. This CDR3 is CASSQQIGNEQYF. The CDR3 DNA is TGCGCCAGCAGTCAACAAATTGGGAACGAGCAGTACTTC.

This sequence joins TRBV27 and TRBJ2-1, with TRBD1 identical over 7 bases. Germline-derived CDR1 and CDR2 are MNHEY and SMNVEV (reference sequence). The CDR3 runs to 15 residues. The trim removed 2 bases at V and 10 bases at J, leaving 11 bases unmatched. For the CDR3, the DNA is TGTGCCAGCAGTTTAGGAACAGGGGATCGTCAGGAGCAGTTCTTC. Protein product: CASSLGTGDRQEQFF.

This clone was observed a few times. The CDR3: CASTPPLGGYTF. In nucleotides, the CDR3 is TGTGCCAGCACCCCCCCGCTGGGGGGCTACACCTTC. The V and J genes are TRBV28 and TRBJ1-2; unclear D gene. The CDR3 consists of 12 residues. The germline V gene encodes CDR1 MDHEN and CDR2 SYDVKM. The V gene lost 7 bases and the J gene lost 8 bases, with 14 bases spanning the gap.

Note on this clone: The sample carries other DNA sequences with the same CDR3. The V gene is TRBV2, the J gene TRBJ1-2, with D tentatively TRBD1 (5 bases). This CDR3 is 13 amino acids long. V lost 3 bases to trimming and J lost 2 bases, with 7 bases between them. Looked up from germline, CDR1 is SNHLY and CDR2 is FYNNEI. The CDR3 loop reads CASSEQGNYGYTF. CDR3 coding DNA: TGTGCCAGCAGTGAGCAGGGCAACTATGGCTACACCTTC.

The rearrangement joins TRBV7-3 to TRBJ2-7; 9 bases are a match to TRBD2. The CDR3 has 15 residues. Germline CDR1 SGHTA, CDR2 FQGTGA. Unmatched junction bases numbered 8, after V lost 5 bases and J lost 3 bases. CDR3 bases: TGTGCCAGCAGCCGTTCGGGCGGGAGGGACTACGAGCAGTACTTC. Encoded protein: CASSRSGGRDYEQYF.

Points on this clone: The same CDR3 arises from other DNA sequences in this sample as well. For the CDR3, the DNA is TGTGCCAGCAGCTCAGGGACTAGCGGGAAAGAGACCCAGTACTTC. As protein: CASSSGTSGKETQYF. The gene calls are TRBV5-4 and TRBJ2-5; 13 bases match TRBD2. Germline V gives CDR1 SGHNT, CDR2 YYREEE (reference sequence). V lost 3 bases to trimming and J lost 3 bases; unmatched junction nucleotides: 2. The CDR3 spans 15 residues.

The chain is built from TRBV19 and TRBJ1-2; D may be TRBD1 (6 bases). The CDR3 consists of 14 residues. The germline V gene encodes CDR1 LNHDA and CDR2 SQIVND (reference sequence). The V and J ends lost 3 bases and 4 bases respectively, with 12 bases between them. The CDR3 DNA follows: TGTGCCAGTAGTATGGCACAGGGACGCTATGGCTACACCTTC. As protein: CASSMAQGRYGYTF.

This clone was detected only once. The CDR3 DNA sequence: TGCGCCAGCAGCTTGGGGGATACTAGCGGGAGAGGGGAGACCCAGTACTTC. It is translated as CASSLGDTSGRGETQYF. The chain couples TRBV5-1 to TRBJ2-5; the match to TRBD2 covers 11 bases. With 0 bases clipped from V and 5 bases from J, the junction kept 9 bases outside the gene matches. CDR1 and CDR2 from the germline V gene are SGHRS and YFSETQ. The length of the CDR3 is 17 residues.

The V gene is TRBV28, the J gene TRBJ1-5, with D perhaps TRBD1 (5 bases). Germline V lookup: CDR1 MDHEN, CDR2 SYDVKM. CDR3 length equals 12 residues. The ends were cut back, 6 bases at V and 4 bases at J, with 7 bases in the middle. The CDR3 sequence: CASSDRNQPQHF. The CDR3 region has the DNA TGTGCCAGCAGCGACAGAAATCAGCCCCAGCATTTT.

The chain recombines TRBV4-1 with TRBJ2-7, with a possible D match to TRBD1 (5 bases). The germline gives CDR1 MGHRA, CDR2 YSYEKL. The CDR3 is made up of 16 amino acids. Trimming shortened V by 0 bases and J by 5 bases, and 17 bases separated the two germline ends. CDR3 amino acids: CASSQDLSKGLHEQYF. CDR3 DNA: TGCGCCAGCAGCCAAGATCTTAGTAAGGGGTTACACGAGCAGTACTTC.

This chain connects TRBV29-1 to TRBJ1-5; 11 bases agree with TRBD1. The junction had 4 bases not matched to a gene; V was cut back by 7 bases and J by 5 bases. CDR1 is SQVTM, CDR2 ANQGSEA, per germline. There are 13 residues in the CDR3. The CDR3 nucleotides read TGCAGCGCCGGACAGGGGGCGGATCAGCCCCAGCATTTT. Amino acids: CSAGQGADQPQHF. The entire variable domain, with the rest obtained from reference TRBV29-1 and TRBJ1-5, is as follows: SAVISQKPSRDICQRGTSLTIQCQVDSQVTMMFWYRQQPGQSLTLIATANQGSEATYESGFVIDKFPISRPNLTFSTLTVSNMSPEDSSIYLCSAGQGADQPQHFGDGTRLSIL.

This chain joins TRBV6-5 and TRBJ2-4; 8 bases fit TRBD1. The germline V gene encodes CDR1 MNHEY and CDR2 SVGAGI. CDR3 length: 14 amino acids. With 6 bases clipped from V and 6 bases from J, the junction kept 7 bases outside the gene matches. CDR3 sequence reads: CASRGTGLGNIQYF. The CDR3 DNA reads as TGTGCCAGCAGGGGGACAGGTTTGGGAAACATTCAGTACTTC.

The V call is TRBV5-1, the J call TRBJ1-2, with 8 bases that match TRBD1. J was trimmed by 14 bases and V by 0 bases; bases with no gene match: 9. CDR1 and CDR2 from the germline V gene are SGHRS and YFSETQ. The CDR3 has 13 residues. In nucleotides, the CDR3 is TGCGCCAGCAGCTTGGAGGGGCAGGGGGCCCGGACCTTC. Translated: CASSLEGQGARTF.

This chain links TRBV11-2 with TRBJ1-2; weak D call: TRBD1 (6 bases). Germline V gene lookup returns CDR1 SGHAT and CDR2 FQNNGV. Trimming pared 3 bases from V and 8 bases from J, leaving 10 bases between. This CDR3 region has 12 residues. The CDR3 here is CASSFNQGGYTF. The CDR3 DNA reads as TGTGCCAGCAGCTTTAATCAGGGGGGCTACACCTTC.

The chain employs TRBV5-1 and TRBJ1-5, with 8 bases identical to TRBD1. The germline CDR1 and CDR2 sequences are SGHRS and YFSETQ. V gave up 2 bases and J gave up 4 bases; unmatched junction bases: 2. CDR3 length: 14 amino acids. CDR3 DNA sequence: TGCGCCAGCAGCTTACAGGGGGGAAATCAGCCCCAGCATTTT. It specifies CASSLQGGNQPQHF.

J is TRBJ1-1 and V is TRBV11-2; D possibly corresponds to TRBD1 (6 bases). Trimming left V 1 base short and J 6 bases short, with 15 bases between. Germline values: CDR1 SGHAT, CDR2 FQNNGV. The CDR3 loop spans 15 amino acids. The CDR3 DNA reads TGTGCCAGCAGCTTAGGACCCAGGACAGACCCTGAAGCTTTCTTT. It translates to CASSLGPRTDPEAFF.

The chain couples TRBV11-1 to TRBJ2-1; D is possibly TRBD2 (5 bases). This CDR3 region has 14 residues. Germline lookup yields CDR1 SGHAT and CDR2 FQDESV (reference sequence). With 3 bases removed from V and 4 bases from J, the gap between germline ends came to 10 bases. DNA of the CDR3: TGTGCCAGCAGCTTGTCCCGGGGTTACAATGAGCAGTTCTTC. Protein: CASSLSRGYNEQFF.

This clone has a single count. V is TRBV27 and J is TRBJ2-1; 11 nucleotides line up with TRBD2. In germline, CDR1 is MNHEY, CDR2 SMNVEV (reference sequence). The CDR3 extends over 15 amino acids. V lost 5 bases and J lost 10; bases outside the gene matches: 10. CDR3 sequence: CASSPLLAGAGEQFF. CDR3 nucleotides: TGTGCCAGCAGTCCATTACTAGCGGGAGCTGGCGAGCAGTTCTTC.

This chain joins TRBV5-1 and TRBJ1-3, with no clear D. CDR3 length: 14 residues. CDR1 and CDR2 from the germline V gene are SGHRS and YFSETQ. Trimming stripped 4 bases from V and 4 bases from J, with 12 bases between. In nucleotides, the CDR3 is TGCGCCAGCAGCCCGGGCCAGGTCGGAAACACCATATATTTT. Translating gives CASSPGQVGNTIYF.

This clone has more than one count but fewer than ten. The chain has TRBV9 and TRBJ1-2; D is perhaps TRBD1 (6 bases). Germline CDR1 SGDLS, CDR2 YYNGEE. V gave up 4 bases and J gave up 3 bases, with 13 bases separating them. The CDR3 is made up of 14 amino acids. CDR3 sequence: CASSRGRGDYGYTF. CDR3 DNA: TGTGCCAGCAGCCGGGGCAGGGGAGACTATGGCTACACCTTC.

The V call is TRBV5-1, the J call TRBJ2-3; TRBD2 is a possible D gene (6 bases). CDR1 is SGHRS, CDR2 YFSETQ, per germline. Trimming left V 7 bases short and J 8 bases short, with 11 bases between. CDR3 length: 11 amino acids. In DNA form, the CDR3 reads TGCGCCAGCCGGGACTCCGGTACGCAGTATTTT. Its translation is CASRDSGTQYF.

The rearrangement joins TRBV2 to TRBJ1-1, with 8 bases aligning to TRBD1. This CDR3 comprises 13 residues. V lost 6 bases, J lost 6 bases, and 6 bases stayed unmatched. Germline-derived CDR1 and CDR2 are SNHLY and FYNNEI. The CDR3 protein is CASREDRVAEAFF. The CDR3 DNA reads TGTGCCAGCAGGGAGGACAGGGTCGCTGAAGCTTTCTTT.

This clone has a handful of counts. The chain couples TRBV5-1 to TRBJ1-1; TRBD1 is a possible D gene (6 bases). The CDR3 length is 13 residues. Germline assignment: CDR1 SGHRS and CDR2 YFSETQ. Trimming shortened V by 3 bases and J by 8 bases, and 14 bases separated the two germline ends. This CDR3 reads CASSSLRGAEAFF. DNA of the CDR3: TGCGCCAGCAGCTCTCTCAGGGGCGCCGAAGCTTTCTTT. Full variable domain (rest looked up from reference TRBV5-1 and TRBJ1-1): KAGVTQTPRYLIKTRGQQVTLSCSPISGHRSVSWYQQTPGQGLQFLFEYFSETQRNKGNFPGRFSGRQFSNSRSEMNVSTLELGDSALYLCASSSLRGAEAFFGQGTRLTVV.

V gene TRBV5-1 combines with J gene TRBJ2-2, with TRBD2 identical over 8 bases. The CDR3 extends over 16 amino acids. Germline lookup yields CDR1 SGHRS and CDR2 YFSETQ. Trimming cost V 4 bases and J 4 bases; bases outside gene matches: 9. CDR3 sequence (DNA): TGCGCCAGCAGCCCGACAGCGGGAGTGTCCACCGGGGAGCTGTTTTTT. Its translation: CASSPTAGVSTGELFF.

In this sample, this clone turned up a few times. V usage is TRBV2 and J usage is TRBJ2-2; TRBD2 matches at 7 bases. Trimming removed 8 bases from V and 5 bases from J; junction bases left unmatched: 14. The CDR3 sequence is 16 residues long. The germline V gene has CDR1 SNHLY and CDR2 FYNNEI. In DNA, the CDR3 is TGTGCCAGCTCACGGGACTCCAACGGGGGGACCGGGGAGCTGTTTTTT. It yields the protein CASSRDSNGGTGELFF.

As for this clone: One base separates it from a far larger clone, so it is likely a read error. V usage is TRBV2 and J usage is TRBJ1-1; the D gene is possibly TRBD1 (5 bases). There are 13 residues in the CDR3. Looked up from germline, CDR1 is SNHLY and CDR2 is FYNNEI. Trimming shortened V by 8 bases and J by 6 bases, and 16 bases separated the two germline ends. Here the CDR3 DNA reads TGTGCCAGCCTTCGGGAGAGGGACGCTGAAGCTTTCTTT. Translation gives CASLRERDAEAFF.